This T cell receptor (beta chain) comes out of a study of cytomegalovirus exposure and HLA in healthy donors. This clone occurred once. V was clipped by 5 bases and J by 5 bases; unmatched bases: 9. The CDR3 totals 14 residues. Germline-derived CDR1 and CDR2 are SGHRS and YFSETQ. Primers included in the PCR were 60 Vbeta and 13 Jbeta primers. Original methodology: Later work found 80 million to 85 million unique TCR beta chains, with about 10 million shared. Method: immunoSEQ multiplex PCR; TCRdb's copy keeps in-frame clones and lacks some. For V, J and clone size, that table is used; D and trimming come from the DNA. The sample contains some 130,000 clones, over 70% of which appear only once.

This chain joins TRBV5-1 and TRBJ2-7; 8 bases are a match to TRBD1. The receptor's source is a woman in her fifties or sixties in good health and CMV-seropositive. The sample taken for sequencing was PBMCs. This CDR3 reads CASRSKDRVHEQYF. Written as DNA, the CDR3 is TGCGCCAGCAGAAGCAAGGACAGGGTCCACGAGCAGTACTTC.